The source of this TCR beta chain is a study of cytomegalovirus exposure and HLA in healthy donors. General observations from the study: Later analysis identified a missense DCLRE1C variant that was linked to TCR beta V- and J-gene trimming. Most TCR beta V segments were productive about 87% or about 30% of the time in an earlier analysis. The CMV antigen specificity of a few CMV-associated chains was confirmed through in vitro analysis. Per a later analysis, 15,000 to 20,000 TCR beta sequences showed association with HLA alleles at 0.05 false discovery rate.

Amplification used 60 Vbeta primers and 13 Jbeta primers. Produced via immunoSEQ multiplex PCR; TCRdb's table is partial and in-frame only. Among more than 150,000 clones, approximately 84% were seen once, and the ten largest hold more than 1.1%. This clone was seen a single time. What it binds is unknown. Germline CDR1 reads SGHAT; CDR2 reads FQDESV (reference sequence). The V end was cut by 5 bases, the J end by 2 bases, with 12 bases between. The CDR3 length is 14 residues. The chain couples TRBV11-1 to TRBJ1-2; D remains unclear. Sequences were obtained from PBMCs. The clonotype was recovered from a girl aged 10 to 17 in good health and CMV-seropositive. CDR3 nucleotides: TGTGCCAGCAGCCCGCGGACGGGGAACTATGGCTACACCTTC. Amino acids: CASSPRTGNYGYTF.